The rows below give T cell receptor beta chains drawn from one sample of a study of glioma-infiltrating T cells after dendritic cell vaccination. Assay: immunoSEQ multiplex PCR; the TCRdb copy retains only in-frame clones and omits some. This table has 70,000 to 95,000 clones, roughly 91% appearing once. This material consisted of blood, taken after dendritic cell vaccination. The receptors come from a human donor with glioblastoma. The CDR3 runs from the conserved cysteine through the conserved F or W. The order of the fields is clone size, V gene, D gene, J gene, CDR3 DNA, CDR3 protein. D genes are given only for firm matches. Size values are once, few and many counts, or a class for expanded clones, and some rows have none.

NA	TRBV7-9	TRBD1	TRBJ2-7	TGTGCCAGCAGCCCCGGACAGGGGGCTGGGGAGCAGTACTTC	CASSPGQGAGEQYF
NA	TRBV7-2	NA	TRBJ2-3	TGTGCCAGCAGCTTAGCTAGTAGCGCAGATACGCAGTATTTT	CASSLASSADTQYF
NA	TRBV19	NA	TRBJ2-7	TGTGCCAGTAGTAACGGGGGTCGGTGGGAGCAGTACTTC	CASSNGGRWEQYF
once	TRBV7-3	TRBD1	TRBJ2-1	TGTGCCAGCAGCCCCGCCCGGACAGGGGTAAATGAGCAGTTCTTC	CASSPARTGVNEQFF
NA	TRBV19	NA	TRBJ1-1	TGTGCCAGTAGTATCGGAGGGTCCAACACTGAAGCTTTCTTT	CASSIGGSNTEAFF
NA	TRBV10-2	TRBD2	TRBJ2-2	TGCGCCAGCAGTGATGGACTAGCGTCCACCGGGGAGCTGTTTTTT	CASSDGLASTGELFF
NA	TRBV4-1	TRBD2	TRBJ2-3	TGCGCCACCCGGAGGACTAGCTCAGATACGCAGTATTTT	CATRRTSSDTQYF
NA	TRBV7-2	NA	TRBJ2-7	TGTGCCAGCAGCTTAACAGTGCTCGGGGGCTACGAGCAGTACTTC	CASSLTVLGGYEQYF
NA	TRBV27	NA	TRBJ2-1	TGTGCCAGCAGACTGGACTTTTACAATGAGCAGTTCTTC	CASRLDFYNEQFF
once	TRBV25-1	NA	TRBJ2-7	TGTGCCAGCAGTAGCTCCTACGAGCAGTACTTC	CASSSSYEQYF
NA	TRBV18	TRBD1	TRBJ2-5	TGTGCCAGCTCACCAAAACAGGGGAGAGAGACCCAGTACTTC	CASSPKQGRETQYF
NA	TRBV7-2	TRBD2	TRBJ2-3	TGTGCCAGCAGCTTATATGGCCGGGGCGGGGGAATCACAGATACGCAGTATTTT	CASSLYGRGGGITDTQYF
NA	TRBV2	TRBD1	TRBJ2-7	TGTGCCAGCACCCCAACGATGGACAGGGGGCCGTACTTC	CASTPTMDRGPYF
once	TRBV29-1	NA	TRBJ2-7	TGCAGCGTTGGGGGGGAAGCCTACGAGCAGTACTTC	CSVGGEAYEQYF
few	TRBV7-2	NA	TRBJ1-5	TGTGCCAGCAGCCGCCAGTCACCGAGTAGCAACAATCAGCCCCAGCATTTT	CASSRQSPSSNNQPQHF
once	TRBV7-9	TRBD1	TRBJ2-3	TGTGCCAGCAGCCCGGGACAGGGGGCGTTAGATACGCAGTATTTT	CASSPGQGALDTQYF
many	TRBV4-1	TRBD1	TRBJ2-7	TGCGCCAGCAGCCAACCTTTGGACAGGGGGCGGTACGAGCAGTACTTC	CASSQPLDRGRYEQYF
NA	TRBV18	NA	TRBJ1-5	TGTGCCAGCTCACCAGGGCGTAGCAATCAGCCCCAGCATTTT	CASSPGRSNQPQHF
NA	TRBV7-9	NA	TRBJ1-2	TGTGCCAGCAGCTTATACTACGCCCACGGCTACACCTTC	CASSLYYAHGYTF
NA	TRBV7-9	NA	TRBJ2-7	TGTGCCAGCAGCTTCGGCAGGATCGATTACGAGCAGTACTTC	CASSFGRIDYEQYF
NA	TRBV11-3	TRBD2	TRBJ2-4	TGTGCCAGCAGCCCTCGGACTAGCGTGGGGAAAAACATTCAGTACTTC	CASSPRTSVGKNIQYF
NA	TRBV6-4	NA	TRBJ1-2	TGTGCCAGCAGACGGCAGGGGTTGGGCTACACCTTC	CASRRQGLGYTF
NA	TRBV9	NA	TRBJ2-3	TGTGCCAGCAGCTCCGGCCTTCCGGGGGATACGCAGTATTTT	CASSSGLPGDTQYF
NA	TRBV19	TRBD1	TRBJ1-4	TGTGCCAGTACCCCCGGAGGGGACAGGGGGCTTGGAACTAATGAAAAACTGTTTTTT	CASTPGGDRGLGTNEKLFF
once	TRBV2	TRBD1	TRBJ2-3	TGTGCCAATAAACAGGGGGCGAGCACAGATACGCAGTATTTT	CANKQGASTDTQYF
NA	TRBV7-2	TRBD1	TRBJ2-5	TGTGCCAGCAGCATTTGGACAGGTGGGGAGACCCAGTACTTC	CASSIWTGGETQYF
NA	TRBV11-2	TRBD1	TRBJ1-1	TGTGCCAGCAGCTTGGGACAGACCGAGAACACTGAAGCTTTCTTT	CASSLGQTENTEAFF
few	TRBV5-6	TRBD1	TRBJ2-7	TGTGCCAGCAGCGTTCGACAGGGGTTCGAGTACTTC	CASSVRQGFEYF
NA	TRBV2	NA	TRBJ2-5	TGTGCCAGCAGTGAAATGTCGAGCCAAGAGACCCAGTACTTC	CASSEMSSQETQYF
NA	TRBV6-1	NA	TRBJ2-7	TGTGCCAGCAGTCCAATCAGCGGCGACTCCTACGAGCAGTACTTC	CASSPISGDSYEQYF
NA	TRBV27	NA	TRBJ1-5	TGTGCCAGCAGTTTGGTACAGGGAGCTCATCAGCCCCAGCATTTT	CASSLVQGAHQPQHF
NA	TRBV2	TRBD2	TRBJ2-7	TGTGCCAGCAGTGAGGGGCTAGCGGGGGCCTCGATGGACTACGAGCAGTACTTC	CASSEGLAGASMDYEQYF
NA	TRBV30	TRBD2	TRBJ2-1	TGTGCCTGGAGCAAGGGACTACCCCTGCAGTTCTTC	CAWSKGLPLQFF
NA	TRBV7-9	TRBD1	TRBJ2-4	TGTGCCAGCAGCTCCCCGGGACAGGGGACCAATATGGTCAAAAACATTCAGTACTTC	CASSSPGQGTNMVKNIQYF
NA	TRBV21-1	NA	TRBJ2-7	TGTGCCAGCAGCAAAGGCCAGGGGATCAATAAGCGGGAGGGCCTTGAAGAGCAGTACTTC	CASSKGQGINKREGLEEQYF
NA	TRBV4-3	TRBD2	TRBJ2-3	TGCGCCAGCAGCCAATGGGATAGCGGGAGAGCAGATACGCAGTATTTT	CASSQWDSGRADTQYF
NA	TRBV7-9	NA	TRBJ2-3	TGTGCCAGCAGCTGGGGGGGCGCAGATACGCAGTATTTT	CASSWGGADTQYF
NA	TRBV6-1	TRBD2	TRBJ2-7	TGTGCCAGCAGTCGGGAGGAAGCCTACGAGCAGTACTTC	CASSREEAYEQYF
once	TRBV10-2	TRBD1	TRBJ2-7	TGCGCCAGCAGTGATTCAGGGGGTCGGGCGGGCGAGCAGTACTTC	CASSDSGGRAGEQYF
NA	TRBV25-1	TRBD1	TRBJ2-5	TGTGCCAGCAGTGAGTCCGGGACAGTTGGAGAGACCCAGTACTTC	CASSESGTVGETQYF
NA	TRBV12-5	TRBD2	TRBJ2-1	TGTGCTAGTGGTTTACCACTAGCGGGAGCAGGTGAGCAGTTCTTC	CASGLPLAGAGEQFF
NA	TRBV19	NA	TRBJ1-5	TGTGCCAGTAGTATTAAGGCAGGTTTTCAGCCCCAGCATTTT	CASSIKAGFQPQHF
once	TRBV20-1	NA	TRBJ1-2	TGCAGTGCTAGTCCCGGGATTGGCTACACCTTC	CSASPGIGYTF
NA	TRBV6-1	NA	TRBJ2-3	TGTGCCAGCCGCCAGGATCTTAGCACAGATACGCAGTATTTT	CASRQDLSTDTQYF
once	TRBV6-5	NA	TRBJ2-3	TGTGCCAGCTCAAGGGACTTCACAGATACGCAGTATTTT	CASSRDFTDTQYF
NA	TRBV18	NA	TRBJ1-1	TGTGCCAGCTCACCTCAGGGGAGGGATTACACTGAAGCTTTCTTT	CASSPQGRDYTEAFF
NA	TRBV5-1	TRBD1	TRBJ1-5	TGCGCCAGCAGCCTTGGACAGGGTTTGGAGCCCCAGCATTTT	CASSLGQGLEPQHF
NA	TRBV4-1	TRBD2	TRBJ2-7	TGCGCCAGCAGCCTAGACAGGACTAGCGGAGGAGGGGAGCAGTACTTC	CASSLDRTSGGGEQYF
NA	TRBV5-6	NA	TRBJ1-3	TGTGCCAGCAGTTCGAGAGCCTCTGGAAACACCATATATTTT	CASSSRASGNTIYF
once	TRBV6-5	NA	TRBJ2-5	TGTGCCAGCAGGGGCAGGGTTTACCAAGAGACCCAGTACTTC	CASRGRVYQETQYF
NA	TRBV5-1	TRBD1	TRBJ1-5	TGCGCCAGCAGCTTTACAGGGGGCAGCGAGCCCCAGCATTTT	CASSFTGGSEPQHF
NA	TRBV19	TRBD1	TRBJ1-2	TGTGCCAGCCGACGGGACAGGGCTAACTATGGCTACACCTTC	CASRRDRANYGYTF
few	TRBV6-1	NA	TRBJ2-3	TGTGCCAGCAGTGAAGCGCAGCGGATTAGCACAGATACGCAGTATTTT	CASSEAQRISTDTQYF
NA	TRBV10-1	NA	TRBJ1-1	TGCGCCAGCAGTTACCAGGGGAACACTGAAGCTTTCTTT	CASSYQGNTEAFF